Below, 7 T cell receptor beta chains from the same sample are listed, as sequenced in a study of cytomegalovirus exposure and HLA in healthy donors. PCR was performed using 60 Vbeta and 13 Jbeta primers. The protocol was immunoSEQ multiplex PCR, while the TCRdb copy is restricted to in-frame clones and leaves out a portion. The sample lists 130,000 or so clones, 70% to 85% occurring once. Material for sequencing was PBMCs. The receptors come from a woman younger than 30 in good health and CMV-seropositive.

The CDR3, as DNA: TGTGCCATCAGTGAGTCGACGGCGGGGTACAATGAGCAGTTCTTC. It specifies CAISESTAGYNEQFF. The gene calls are TRBV10-3 and TRBJ2-1; weak D call: TRBD2 (6 bases). The CDR3 extends over 15 amino acids. Trimming removed 0 bases from V and 4 bases from J, with 10 bases in between. Per germline, CDR1 ENHRY and CDR2 SYGVKD.

The V and J genes are TRBV15 and TRBJ2-7; TRBD1 might be the D (5 bases). The CDR3 loop spans 13 amino acids. V was pared by 0 bases and J by 4 bases, with 7 bases between. CDR1 is LNHNV and CDR2 is YYDKDF in the germline V gene (reference sequence). The CDR3 region has the DNA TGTGCCACCAGCAGAGATAGGGGATACGAGCAGTACTTC. It yields the protein CATSRDRGYEQYF.

The rearrangement uses TRBV5-4 and TRBJ1-5; TRBD1 is a possible D gene (5 bases). The CDR3 extends over 15 amino acids. The germline V gene encodes CDR1 SGHNT and CDR2 YYREEE (reference sequence). V was cut by 1 base and J by 0 bases, with 8 bases left in between. CDR3 in DNA: TGTGCCAGCAGCTTGATAGGGGATAGCAATCAGCCCCAGCATTTT. This codes for CASSLIGDSNQPQHF.

The chain recombines TRBV2 with TRBJ2-2; 7 bases agree with TRBD1. The CDR3 contains 15 residues. CDR1 SNHLY and CDR2 FYNNEI come from the germline V gene. J was trimmed by 6 bases and V by 6 bases; bases with no gene match: 10. CDR3 amino acids: CASRVDRARAGELFF. The DNA for the CDR3 is TGTGCCAGCAGGGTCGACAGGGCACGGGCCGGGGAGCTGTTTTTT. Variable domain in full (rest from reference TRBV2 and TRBJ2-2): EPEVTQTPSHQVTQMGQEVILRCVPISNHLYFYWYRQILGQKVEFLVSFYNNEISEKSEIFDDQFSVERPDGSNFTLKIRSTKLEDSAMYFCASRVDRARAGELFFGEGSRLTVL.

The chain couples TRBV6-5 to TRBJ1-4; 9 positions match TRBD1. This CDR3 has 14 residues. After removal of 7 bases from V and 6 bases from J, the junction contained 6 bases not matched to a gene. Germline V gene lookup returns CDR1 MNHEY and CDR2 SVGAGI. The CDR3 DNA reads as TGTGCCAGCACCTGGGGGACAGGGCATGAAAAACTGTTTTTT. Its translation is CASTWGTGHEKLFF.

The chain couples TRBV5-1 to TRBJ1-2; TRBD1 matches at 10 bases. Looked up from germline, CDR1 is SGHRS and CDR2 is YFSETQ. This CDR3 has 16 residues. V shed 4 bases and J 3 bases; nucleotides not matched to a gene: 9. The CDR3 DNA sequence: TGCGCCAGCAGCCAAACCCCCGGGACAGGGGACTATGGCTACACCTTC. This translates into CASSQTPGTGDYGYTF. The full variable domain, rest sourced from reference TRBV5-1 and TRBJ1-2, is KAGVTQTPRYLIKTRGQQVTLSCSPISGHRSVSWYQQTPGQGLQFLFEYFSETQRNKGNFPGRFSGRQFSNSRSEMNVSTLELGDSALYLCASSQTPGTGDYGYTFGSGTRLTVV.

For this clone: One junction end disagrees with the germline gene, perhaps due to a read error. This sequence joins TRBV6-5 and TRBJ2-1; a possible D gene is TRBD2 (6 bases). CDR1 and CDR2 from the germline V gene are MNHEY and SVGAGI. The CDR3 runs to 15 residues. Here the CDR3 DNA reads TGTGCCAGCAGTTCCCCCTCCCGGGGGACGAATGAGCAGCTCTTC. It is translated as CASSSPSRGTNEQLF.